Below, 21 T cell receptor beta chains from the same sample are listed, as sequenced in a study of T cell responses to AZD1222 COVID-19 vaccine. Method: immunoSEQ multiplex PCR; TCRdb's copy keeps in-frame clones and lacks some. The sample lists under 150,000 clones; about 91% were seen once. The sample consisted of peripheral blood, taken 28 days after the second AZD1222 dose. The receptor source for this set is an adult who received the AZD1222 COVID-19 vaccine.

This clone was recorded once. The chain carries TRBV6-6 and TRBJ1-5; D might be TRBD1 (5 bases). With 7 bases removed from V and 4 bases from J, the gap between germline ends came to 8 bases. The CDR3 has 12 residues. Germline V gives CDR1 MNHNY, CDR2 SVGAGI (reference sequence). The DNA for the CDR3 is TGTGCCAGCATGGCAGGGAATCAGCCCCAGCATTTT. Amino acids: CASMAGNQPQHF.

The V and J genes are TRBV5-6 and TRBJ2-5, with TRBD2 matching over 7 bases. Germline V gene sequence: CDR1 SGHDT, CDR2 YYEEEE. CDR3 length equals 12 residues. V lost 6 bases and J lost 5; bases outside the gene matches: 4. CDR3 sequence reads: CASTYGGETQYF. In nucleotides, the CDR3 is TGTGCCAGCACTTACGGGGGGGAGACCCAGTACTTC. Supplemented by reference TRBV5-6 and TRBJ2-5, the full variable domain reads DAGVTQSPTHLIKTRGQQVTLRCSPKSGHDTVSWYQQALGQGPQFIFQYYEEEERQRGNFPDRFSGHQFPNYSSELNVNALLLGDSALYLCASTYGGETQYFGPGTRLLVL.

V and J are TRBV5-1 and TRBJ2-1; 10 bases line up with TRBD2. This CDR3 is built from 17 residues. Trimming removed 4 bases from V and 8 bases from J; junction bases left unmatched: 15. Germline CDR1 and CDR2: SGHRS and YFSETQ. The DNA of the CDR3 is TGCGCCAGCAGCGCCGCACCTAGCGGGAGTGACGTCCATGAGCAGTTCTTC. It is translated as CASSAAPSGSDVHEQFF.

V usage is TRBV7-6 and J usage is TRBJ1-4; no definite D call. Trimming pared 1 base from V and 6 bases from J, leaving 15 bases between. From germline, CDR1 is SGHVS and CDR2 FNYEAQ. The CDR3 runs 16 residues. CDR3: CASSLGMVRADEKLFF. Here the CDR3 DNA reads TGTGCCAGCAGCTTAGGAATGGTCCGGGCAGATGAAAAACTGTTTTTT.

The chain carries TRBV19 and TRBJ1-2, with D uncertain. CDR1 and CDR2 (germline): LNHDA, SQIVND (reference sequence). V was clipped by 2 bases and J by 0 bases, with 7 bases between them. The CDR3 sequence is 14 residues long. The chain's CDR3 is CASSIWETNYGYTF. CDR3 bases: TGTGCCAGTAGTATATGGGAAACTAACTATGGCTACACCTTC. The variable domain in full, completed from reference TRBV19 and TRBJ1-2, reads DGGITQSPKYLFRKEGQNVTLSCEQNLNHDAMYWYRQDPGQGLRLIYYSQIVNDFQKGDIAEGYSVSREKKESFPLTVTSAQKNPTAFYLCASSIWETNYGYTFGSGTRLTVV.

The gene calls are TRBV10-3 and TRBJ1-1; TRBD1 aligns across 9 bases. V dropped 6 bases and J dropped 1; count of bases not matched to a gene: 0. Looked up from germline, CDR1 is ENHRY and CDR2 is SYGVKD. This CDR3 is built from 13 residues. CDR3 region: CAIRGQGNTEAFF. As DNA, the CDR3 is TGTGCCATCAGGGGACAGGGGAACACTGAAGCTTTCTTT.

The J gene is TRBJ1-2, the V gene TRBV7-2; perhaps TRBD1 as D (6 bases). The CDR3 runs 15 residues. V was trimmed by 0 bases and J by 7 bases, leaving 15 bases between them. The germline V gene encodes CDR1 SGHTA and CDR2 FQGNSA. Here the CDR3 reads CASSLAGSGGPGYTF. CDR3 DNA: TGTGCCAGCAGCTTAGCCGGCAGCGGGGGGCCTGGCTACACCTTC.

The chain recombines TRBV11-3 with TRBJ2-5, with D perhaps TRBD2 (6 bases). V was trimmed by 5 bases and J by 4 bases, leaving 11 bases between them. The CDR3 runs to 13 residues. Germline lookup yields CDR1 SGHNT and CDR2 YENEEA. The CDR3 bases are TGTGCCAGCAGCGCGACTAGTGGAGAGACCCAGTACTTC. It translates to CASSATSGETQYF.

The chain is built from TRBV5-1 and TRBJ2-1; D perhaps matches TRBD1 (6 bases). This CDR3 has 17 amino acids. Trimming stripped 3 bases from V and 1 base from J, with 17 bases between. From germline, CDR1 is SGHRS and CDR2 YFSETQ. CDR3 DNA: TGCGCCAGCAGCTGGGACATCGACTCCACGTCCTACAATGAGCAGTTCTTC. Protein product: CASSWDIDSTSYNEQFF.

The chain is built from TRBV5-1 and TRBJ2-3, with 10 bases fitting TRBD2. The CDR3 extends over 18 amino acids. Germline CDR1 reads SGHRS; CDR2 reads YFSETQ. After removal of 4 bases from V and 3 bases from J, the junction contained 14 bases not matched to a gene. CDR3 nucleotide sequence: TGCGCCAGCAGCCCCACCGGGACTAGCGTACGGGGAACAGATACGCAGTATTTT. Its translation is CASSPTGTSVRGTDTQYF.

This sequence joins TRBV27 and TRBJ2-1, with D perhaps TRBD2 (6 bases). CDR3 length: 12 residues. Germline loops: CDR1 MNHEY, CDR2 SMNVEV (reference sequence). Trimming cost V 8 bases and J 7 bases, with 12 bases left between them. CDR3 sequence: CASRSGENEQFF. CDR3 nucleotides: TGTGCCAGCCGATCGGGAGAGAATGAGCAGTTCTTC.

The CDR3: CASSLIAEAFF. In DNA form, the CDR3 reads TGTGCCAGCAGCTTAATCGCTGAAGCTTTCTTT. The genes are TRBV7-2 and TRBJ1-1; no firm D call. CDR1 and CDR2 (germline): SGHTA, FQGNSA. This CDR3 comprises 11 residues. The V end lost 2 bases, the J end lost 6 bases, and 4 bases lay between the germline ends. The whole variable domain, filled in from reference TRBV7-2 and TRBJ1-1, reads GAGVSQSPSNKVTEKGKDVELRCDPISGHTALYWYRQSLGQGLEFLIYFQGNSAPDKSGLPSDRFSAERTGGSVSTLTIQRTQQEDSAVYLCASSLIAEAFFGQGTRLTVV.

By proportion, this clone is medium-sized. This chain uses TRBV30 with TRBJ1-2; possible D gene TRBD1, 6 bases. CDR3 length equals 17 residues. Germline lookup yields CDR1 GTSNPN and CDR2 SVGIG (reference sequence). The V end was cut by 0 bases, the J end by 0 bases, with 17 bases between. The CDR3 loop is CAWSVPGGQIPNYGYTF. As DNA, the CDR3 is TGTGCCTGGAGTGTACCGGGTGGACAGATTCCTAACTATGGCTACACCTTC.

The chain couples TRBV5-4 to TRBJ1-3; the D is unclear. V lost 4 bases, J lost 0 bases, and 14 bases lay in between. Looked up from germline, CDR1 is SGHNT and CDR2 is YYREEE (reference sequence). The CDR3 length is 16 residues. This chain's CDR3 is CASSVGREISGNTIYF. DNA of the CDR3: TGTGCCAGCAGCGTGGGAAGGGAGATCTCTGGAAACACCATATATTTT.

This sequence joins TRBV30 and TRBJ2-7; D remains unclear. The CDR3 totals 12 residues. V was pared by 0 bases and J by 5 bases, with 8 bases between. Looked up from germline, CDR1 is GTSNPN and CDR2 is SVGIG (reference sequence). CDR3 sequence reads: CAWSVGEDEQYF. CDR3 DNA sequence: TGTGCCTGGAGTGTGGGTGAGGACGAGCAGTACTTC.

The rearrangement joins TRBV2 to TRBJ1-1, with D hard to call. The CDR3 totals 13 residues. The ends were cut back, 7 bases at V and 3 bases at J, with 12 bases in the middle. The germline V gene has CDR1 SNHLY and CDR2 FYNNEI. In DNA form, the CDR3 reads TGTGCCAGCACTTACAGACGGGACACTGAAGCTTTCTTT. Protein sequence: CASTYRRDTEAFF.

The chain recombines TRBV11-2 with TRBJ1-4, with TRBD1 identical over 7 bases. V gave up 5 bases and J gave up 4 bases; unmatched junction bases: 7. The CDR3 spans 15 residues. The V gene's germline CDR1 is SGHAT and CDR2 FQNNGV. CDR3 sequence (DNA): TGTGCCAGCAGCCCAACAGGGGAGATTAATGAAAAACTGTTTTTT. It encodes CASSPTGEINEKLFF.

The CDR3 DNA sequence: TGTGCCAGCAGCCCGGACAGACACACTAACTATGGCTACACCTTC. Amino acid sequence: CASSPDRHTNYGYTF. The genes are TRBV27 and TRBJ1-2, with D possibly being TRBD1 (6 bases). The CDR3 is made up of 15 amino acids. Germline V CDR1 and CDR2: MNHEY, SMNVEV (reference sequence). Trimming left V 6 bases short and J 0 bases short, with 14 bases between.

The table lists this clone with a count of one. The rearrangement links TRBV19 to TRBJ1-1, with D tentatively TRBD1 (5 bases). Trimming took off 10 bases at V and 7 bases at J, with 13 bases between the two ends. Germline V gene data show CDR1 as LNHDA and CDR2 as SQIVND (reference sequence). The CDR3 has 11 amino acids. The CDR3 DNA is TGTGCCACCCCCCTAGGGGTTGAAGCTTTCTTT. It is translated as CATPLGVEAFF. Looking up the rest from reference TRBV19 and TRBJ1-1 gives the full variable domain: DGGITQSPKYLFRKEGQNVTLSCEQNLNHDAMYWYRQDPGQGLRLIYYSQIVNDFQKGDIAEGYSVSREKKESFPLTVTSAQKNPTAFYLCATPLGVEAFFGQGTRLTVV.

The CDR3 bases are TGTGCCAGCTCACCAAGTCTGCACACTGAAGCTTTCTTT. Translated: CASSPSLHTEAFF. The chain employs TRBV18 and TRBJ1-1; D is ambiguous. In germline, CDR1 is KGHSH, CDR2 LQKENI. The CDR3 contains 13 residues. V was shortened by 2 bases and J by 3 bases, with 7 bases between the two germline ends.

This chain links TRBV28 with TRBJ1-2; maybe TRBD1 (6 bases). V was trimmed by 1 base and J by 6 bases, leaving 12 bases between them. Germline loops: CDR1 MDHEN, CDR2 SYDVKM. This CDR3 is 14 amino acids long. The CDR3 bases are TGTGCCAGCAGTTTATCCGGGACACCCGATGGCTACACCTTC. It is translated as CASSLSGTPDGYTF.